This T cell receptor beta chain originates from a study of blood T cells in healthy people across ages. Study-wide findings and caveats: Researchers said unsorted PBMCs prevented a conclusive naive versus antigen-experienced comparison. When set beside aged donors, long-lived donors presented more naive CD4+ cells and higher diversity.

Primed by a sample-barcoded 5' primer and a J-beta primer mix, a second PCR proceeded for 7 to 11 cycles. All cDNA molecules were each tagged by a template-switch adaptor with 12 random nucleotides. TCRdb processed the 5' RACE reads anew with MiXCR; each CDR3 protein has one entry. The sample holds 1.5 million or so distinct CDR3 sequences, approximately 43% seen once. In regard to this clonotype: The antigen is undetermined.

The material sequenced was blood. This clonotype was sampled from a woman younger than 35 in good health.

The CDR3 here is CSALRGLMGGNQPQHF. The CDR3 DNA reads as TGCAGTGCCCTAAGGGGCCTGATGGGAGGAAATCAGCCCCAGCATTTT. This chain uses TRBV20-1 with TRBJ1-5, with D possibly matching TRBD1 (5 bases). Germline values: CDR1 DFQATT, CDR2 SNEGSKA (reference sequence). This CDR3 comprises 16 residues. V was shortened by 6 bases and J by 4 bases, with 22 bases between the two germline ends.